Listed below are T cell receptor beta chains from one sample, sequenced in a study of cytomegalovirus exposure and HLA in healthy donors. Data came from immunoSEQ multiplex PCR; TCRdb stores just in-frame clones and leaves some out. Of approximately 220,000 clones in the sample, 80% to 90% are singletons; the top ten hold 2.5% to 3%. Input material: PBMCs. All receptors derive from a man in his late teens or twenties in good health and CMV-seronegative. Both conserved end residues are part of each CDR3.

j_gene: TRBJ1-1; v_gene: TRBV7-2; CDR3aa: CASSPIEAFF
j_gene: TRBJ2-7; v_gene: TRBV6-5; CDR3aa: CASSVRVPPLEQYF
j_gene: TRBJ2-3; v_gene: TRBV7-2; CDR3aa: CASRTGGGADTQYF
j_gene: TRBJ1-5; v_gene: TRBV5-1; CDR3aa: CASSLVGGSDQPQHF
j_gene: TRBJ2-7; v_gene: TRBV7-9; CDR3aa: CASSSPTGSKEQYF
j_gene: TRBJ1-2; v_gene: TRBV6-5; CDR3aa: CASSYSSALTMGGYTF
j_gene: TRBJ1-5; v_gene: TRBV2; CDR3aa: CASTGTGISNQPQHF
j_gene: TRBJ1-5; v_gene: TRBV28; CDR3aa: CASRTYTGGQGQPQHF
j_gene: TRBJ1-5; v_gene: TRBV2; CDR3aa: CASSDATEVSPQHF
j_gene: TRBJ1-5; v_gene: TRBV5-1; CDR3aa: CASSLTVLNQPQHF
j_gene: TRBJ1-6; v_gene: TRBV28; CDR3aa: CASSLSHTVEALHF
j_gene: TRBJ2-7; v_gene: TRBV28; CDR3aa: CASSSPTTDPHYEQYF
j_gene: TRBJ2-7; v_gene: TRBV7-9; CDR3aa: CASSLSTSGRAGGYEQYF
j_gene: TRBJ2-2; v_gene: TRBV27; CDR3aa: CASSYQGLINTGELFF
j_gene: TRBJ2-7; v_gene: TRBV30; CDR3aa: CAWSTGTGNWYEQYF
j_gene: TRBJ1-5; v_gene: TRBV2; CDR3aa: CASSYTATSNQPQHF
j_gene: TRBJ1-2; v_gene: TRBV19; CDR3aa: CASSIGTDYGYTF
j_gene: TRBJ2-3; v_gene: TRBV28; CDR3aa: CASSPNRGLNTDTQYF
j_gene: TRBJ2-5; v_gene: TRBV5-1; CDR3aa: CASSPGQGRETQYF
j_gene: TRBJ1-5; v_gene: TRBV27; CDR3aa: CASSLVPGQLPQHF
j_gene: TRBJ2-7; v_gene: TRBV27; CDR3aa: CASSLGTASEQYF
j_gene: TRBJ2-2; v_gene: TRBV5-1; CDR3aa: CASRAGTKTGELFF
j_gene: TRBJ1-5; v_gene: TRBV10-3; CDR3aa: CAIRQGLNQPQHF
j_gene: TRBJ2-1; v_gene: TRBV2; CDR3aa: CASRSGGKAHNEQFF
j_gene: TRBJ2-1; v_gene: TRBV18; CDR3aa: CASSPPDSGSSIEQFF
j_gene: TRBJ1-2; v_gene: TRBV7-8; CDR3aa: CASSNRQESYGYTF
j_gene: TRBJ2-7; v_gene: TRBV4-1; CDR3aa: CASSQVAGGPNAWEQYF
j_gene: TRBJ2-1; v_gene: TRBV6-1; CDR3aa: CASTGHRDGEQFF
j_gene: TRBJ2-1; v_gene: TRBV6-5; CDR3aa: CASRSGLAAGNEQFF
j_gene: TRBJ2-2; v_gene: TRBV4-3; CDR3aa: CASSQDLGGRGGELFF
j_gene: TRBJ2-1; v_gene: TRBV5-4; CDR3aa: CASSRDFINNEQFF